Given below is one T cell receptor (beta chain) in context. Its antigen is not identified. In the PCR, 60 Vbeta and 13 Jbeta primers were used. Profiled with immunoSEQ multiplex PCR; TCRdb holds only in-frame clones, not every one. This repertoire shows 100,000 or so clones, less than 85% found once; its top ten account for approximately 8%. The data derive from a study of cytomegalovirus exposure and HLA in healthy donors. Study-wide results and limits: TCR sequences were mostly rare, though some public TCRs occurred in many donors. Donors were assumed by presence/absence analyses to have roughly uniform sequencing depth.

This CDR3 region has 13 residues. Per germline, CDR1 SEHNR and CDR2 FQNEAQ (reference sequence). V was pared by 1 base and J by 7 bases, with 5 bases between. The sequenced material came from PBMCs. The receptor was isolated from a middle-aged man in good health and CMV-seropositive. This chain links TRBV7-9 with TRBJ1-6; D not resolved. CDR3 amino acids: CASSLGENSPLHF. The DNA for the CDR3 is TGTGCCAGCAGCTTAGGGGAGAATTCACCCCTCCACTTT. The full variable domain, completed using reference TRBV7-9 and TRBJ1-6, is DTGVSQNPRHKITKRGQNVTFRCDPISEHNRLYWYRQTLGQGPEFLTYFQNEAQLEKSRLLSDRFSAERPKGSFSTLEIQRTEQGDSAMYLCASSLGENSPLHFGNGTRLTVT.